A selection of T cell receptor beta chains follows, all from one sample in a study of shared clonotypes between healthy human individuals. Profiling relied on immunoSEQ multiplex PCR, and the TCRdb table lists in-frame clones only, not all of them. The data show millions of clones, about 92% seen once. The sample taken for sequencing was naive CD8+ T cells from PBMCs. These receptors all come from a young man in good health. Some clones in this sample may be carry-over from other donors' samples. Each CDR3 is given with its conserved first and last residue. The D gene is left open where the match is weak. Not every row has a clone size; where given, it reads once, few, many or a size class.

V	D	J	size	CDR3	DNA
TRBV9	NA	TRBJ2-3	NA	CASSTSGVTDTQYF	TGTGCCAGCAGTACGAGCGGAGTAACAGATACGCAGTATTTT
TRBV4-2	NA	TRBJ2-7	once	CASSQVVRDGSSYEQYF	TGTGCCAGCAGCCAAGTGGTGAGAGACGGGAGCTCCTACGAGCAGTACTTC
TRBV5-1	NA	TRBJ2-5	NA	CASASNLQETQYF	TGCGCCAGCGCTTCTAACCTCCAAGAGACCCAGTACTTC
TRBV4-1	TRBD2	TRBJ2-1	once	CASSHPAERDFYNEQFF	TGCGCCAGCAGCCATCCCGCCGAGCGGGACTTCTACAATGAGCAGTTCTTC
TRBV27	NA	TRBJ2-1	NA	CASSLESGRSSYNEQFF	TGTGCCAGCAGTTTAGAATCGGGTCGCAGCTCCTACAATGAGCAGTTCTTC
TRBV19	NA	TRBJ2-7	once	CASTPGLRAGEQYF	TGTGCCAGTACCCCGGGACTGAGGGCTGGGGAGCAGTACTTC
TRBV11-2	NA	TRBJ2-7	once	CASSPSGRRYEQYF	TGTGCCAGCAGCCCCTCGGGGCGGCGCTACGAGCAGTACTTC
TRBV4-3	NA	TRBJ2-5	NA	CASSQVRGSAETQYF	TGCGCCAGCAGCCAAGTGAGGGGATCTGCAGAGACCCAGTACTTC
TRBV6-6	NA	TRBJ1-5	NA	CASSSGPSNQPQHF	TGTGCCAGCAGCTCGGGACCCAGCAATCAGCCCCAGCATTTT
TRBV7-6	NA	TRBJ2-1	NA	CASSLGTGEQFF	TGTGCCAGCAGCTTAGGCACTGGTGAGCAGTTCTTC
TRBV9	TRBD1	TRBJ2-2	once	CASSTRQGVFSNTGELFF	TGTGCCAGCAGCACCCGACAGGGGGTCTTCTCGAACACCGGGGAGCTGTTTTTT
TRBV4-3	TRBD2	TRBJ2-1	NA	CASSPGSGRGIEQFF	TGCGCCAGCAGCCCGGGGAGCGGGAGGGGGATTGAGCAGTTCTTC
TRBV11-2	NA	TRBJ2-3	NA	CASSLEGGRRTDTQYF	TGTGCCAGCAGCTTAGAAGGTGGGAGGCGCACAGATACGCAGTATTTT
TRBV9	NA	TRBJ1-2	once	CASSSNRGRPHGYTF	TGTGCCAGCAGCTCGAACCGGGGGAGGCCCCATGGCTACACCTTC
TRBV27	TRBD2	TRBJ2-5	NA	CASSKAGTSGMRVETQYF	TGTGCCAGCAGTAAAGCCGGGACTAGCGGGATGCGTGTGGAGACCCAGTACTTC
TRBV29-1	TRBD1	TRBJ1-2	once	CSVAGQGDGYTF	TGCAGCGTTGCCGGACAGGGGGATGGCTACACCTTC
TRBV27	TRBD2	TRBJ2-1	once	CASLIAGGLYNEQFF	TGTGCCAGTCTGATAGCGGGAGGGCTCTACAATGAGCAGTTCTTC
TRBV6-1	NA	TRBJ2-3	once	CASSDPRDPKWDTQYF	TGTGCCAGCAGTGATCCCCGGGACCCTAAATGGGATACGCAGTATTTT
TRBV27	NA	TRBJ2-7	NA	CASSLHPSSYEQYF	TGTGCCAGCAGTTTACACCCTAGTAGTTACGAGCAGTACTTC
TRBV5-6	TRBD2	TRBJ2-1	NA	CASSLWAGGPYNEQFF	TGTGCCAGCAGCTTGTGGGCGGGAGGGCCCTACAATGAGCAGTTCTTC
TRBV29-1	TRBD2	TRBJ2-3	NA	CSVSNSGSSVTQYF	TGCAGCGTTTCGAATAGCGGGAGCTCAGTTACGCAGTATTTT
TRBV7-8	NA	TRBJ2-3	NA	CASSFNLGIAVSTDTQYF	TGTGCCAGCAGCTTTAATCTTGGAATAGCGGTTAGCACAGATACGCAGTATTTT